This TCR beta chain was recovered during a study of blood T cell repertoires in COVID-19. At the level of the study: There were acute and convalescent COVID-19 samples, and they came from the United States, Italy and Spain. Sample material is recorded as cDNA or gDNA derived from T cells, B-cell-depleted T cells, or PBMCs.

Study processing details: How many nucleated cells were present was estimated from reference gene primer amplification. The protocol was immunoSEQ multiplex PCR, while the TCRdb copy is restricted to in-frame clones and leaves out a portion. The V and J calls and clone size are taken from that table; D and trimming were inferred from the DNA. The sample yields roughly 300,000 clones, about 87% seen once. The CDR3 has 17 residues. CDR1 and CDR2 (germline): SEHNR, FQNEAQ (reference sequence). V gave up 5 bases and J gave up 3 bases; unmatched junction bases: 11. The clonotype comes from a woman in her forties or fifties who had recovered from COVID-19. The sample was peripheral blood. The chain employs TRBV7-9 and TRBJ2-3; 10 bases align to TRBD1. The CDR3 is CASSKRPGTGATDTQYF. The CDR3 nucleotides are TGTGCCAGCAGCAAACGACCCGGGACAGGGGCTACAGATACGCAGTATTTT.